This TCR beta chain originates from a study of CD8 T cells in ankylosing spondylitis. One entry per CDR3 protein results from TCRdb running MiXCR on the 5' RACE reads. The table has hundreds of thousands of distinct CDR3 sequences, roughly 20% seen once. The trim removed 7 bases at V and 0 bases at J, leaving 8 bases unmatched. The germline V gene has CDR1 ENHRY and CDR2 SYGVKD. The CDR3 extends over 16 amino acids. General study findings and limits: Blood from ankylosing spondylitis patients appeared to carry a characteristic roughly 8-variant TCR beta motif. Significantly higher representation of disease-linked clones was reported for matched ankylosing spondylitis synovial fluid.

This clonotype was seen many times. Its antigen is unidentified. The receptor comes from a male donor with ankylosing spondylitis or in good health (not recorded which). This chain connects TRBV10-3 to TRBJ1-2, with 10 nucleotides matching TRBD1. The sequenced sample consisted of blood, either unsorted or a sorted T cell fraction (not recorded which). The CDR3 DNA follows: TGTGCCATCAATCCGGGACAGGGGAAGTCTAACTATGGCTACACCTTC. As protein: CAINPGQGKSNYGYTF.